These 11 T cell receptor beta chains share one sample of origin, sequenced in a study of blood T cells in healthy people across ages. Sample-barcoded 5' priming and a J-beta primer mix drove a second PCR of roughly 7 to 11 cycles. TCRdb re-called the 5' RACE reads with MiXCR, one entry per CDR3 protein. This repertoire shows about 1.5 million distinct CDR3 sequences, around two fifths found once; its top ten account for roughly 7.9%. The material sequenced was blood. Every receptor here comes from a woman aged 18 to 35 in good health.

This clonotype has only a few counts. This chain uses TRBV27 with TRBJ2-3; D possibly uses TRBD1 or TRBD2 (5 bases each). Germline V lookup: CDR1 MNHEY, CDR2 SMNVEV (reference sequence). V was trimmed by 6 bases and J by 1 base, leaving 17 bases between them. This CDR3 contains 16 residues. CDR3: CASRRDYGGGTDTQYF. The CDR3 DNA follows: TGTGCCAGCAGGCGTGACTATGGGGGAGGCACAGATACGCAGTATTTT.

The J gene is TRBJ1-2, the V gene TRBV5-1; 9 bases align to TRBD1. V was clipped by 4 bases and J by 3 bases; unmatched bases: 4. The CDR3 is 14 amino acids. Germline V gene sequence: CDR1 SGHRS, CDR2 YFSETQ. The CDR3 region is CASSARQGDYGYTF. The CDR3, as DNA: TGCGCCAGCAGCGCCCGACAGGGGGACTATGGCTACACCTTC.

This clonotype was recorded once. The chain joins TRBV6-5 to TRBJ2-1; TRBD2 matches 12 bases. With V trimmed by 0 bases and J by 4 bases, 7 bases remained unmatched. The CDR3 is made up of 18 amino acids. Germline V gene sequence: CDR1 MNHEY, CDR2 SVGAGI. CDR3 nucleotides: TGTGCCAGCAGTTACTCGGGACTAGCGGGCCCGGGGTACAATGAGCAGTTCTTC. Encoded protein: CASSYSGLAGPGYNEQFF.

This clonotype was found a few times. In nucleotides, the CDR3 is TGTGCCAGCAGCTTATATACAACTAATGAAAAACTGTTTTTT. It is translated as CASSLYTTNEKLFF. The V gene is TRBV7-2, the J gene TRBJ1-4; D is unresolved. This CDR3 region has 14 residues. V shed 2 bases and J shed 0 bases, with 4 bases lying between them. Per the germline V gene, CDR1 is SGHTA and CDR2 is FQGNSA.

This clonotype was seen only a few times. The CDR3, as DNA: TGTGCCAGCAGTTTTTACAAGACGAGTGAGCAGTACTTC. Translation: CASSFYKTSEQYF. The chain combines TRBV12-3 or TRBV12-4 with TRBJ2-7; D unclear. V was shortened by 3 bases and J by 7 bases, with 13 bases between the two germline ends. This CDR3 contains 13 residues.

The chain is built from TRBV5-1 and TRBJ2-7, with D perhaps TRBD1 (6 bases). Germline loops: CDR1 SGHRS, CDR2 YFSETQ. V dropped 4 bases and J dropped 0 bases, with 14 bases sitting between them. CDR3 length: 15 residues. The CDR3 here is CASSPEQGSSYEQYF. CDR3 DNA sequence: TGCGCCAGCAGCCCGGAGCAGGGGTCCTCCTACGAGCAGTACTTC.

The V gene is TRBV12-3 or TRBV12-4, the J gene TRBJ2-1, with 13 bases that match TRBD2. The CDR3 is made up of 17 amino acids. V trimming: 5 bases; J trimming: 9 bases; junction bases outside the gene matches: 13. The CDR3 protein is CASSGTSGGAIWFEQFF. The DNA for the CDR3 is TGTGCCAGCAGTGGTACTAGCGGGGGGGCCATTTGGTTTGAGCAGTTCTTC.

V usage is TRBV15 and J usage is TRBJ2-7; TRBD2 aligns across 8 bases. The J call is uncertain, as TRBJ2-5 better fits the DNA end. The germline gives CDR1 LNHNV, CDR2 YYDKDF (reference sequence). The CDR3 is made up of 14 amino acids. This CDR3 reads CATSHSREGETQYF. The CDR3 nucleotides are TGTGCCACCAGCCATTCTCGGGAGGGGGAGACCCAGTACTTC.

V usage is TRBV6-5 and J usage is TRBJ2-3; maybe TRBD1 (5 bases). Trimming cost V 2 bases and J 2 bases, with 11 bases left between them. The CDR3 has 15 residues. CDR1 is MNHEY, CDR2 SVGAGI, per germline. The CDR3 loop reads CASSYRGKDTDTQYF. For the CDR3, the DNA is TGTGCCAGCAGTTACAGGGGAAAAGACACAGATACGCAGTATTTT.

In its sample, this clonotype was seen many times. This may be a read error, as it is one base from a much larger clone. V is TRBV28 and J is TRBJ2-7, with 7 nucleotides matching TRBD1. The CDR3 is 14 amino acids. V gave up 5 bases and J gave up 3 bases; unmatched junction bases: 7. Germline V gene data show CDR1 as MDHEN and CDR2 as SYDVKM. CDR3 sequence: CASSVGTASYEQYF. CDR3 bases: TGTGCCAGCAGTGTCGGGACAGCGAGCTACGAGCAGTACTTC.

In this sample, this clonotype turned up a few times. The rearrangement joins TRBV7-9 to TRBJ2-3, with TRBD2 matching over 9 bases. Germline V lookup: CDR1 SEHNR, CDR2 FQNEAQ (reference sequence). The CDR3 spans 18 residues. V gave up 5 bases and J gave up 5 bases; unmatched junction bases: 17. CDR3 in amino acids: CASSPRTSVNPTGDTQYF. The DNA for the CDR3 is TGTGCCAGCAGCCCCAGGACTAGCGTGAACCCTACGGGAGATACGCAGTATTTT.